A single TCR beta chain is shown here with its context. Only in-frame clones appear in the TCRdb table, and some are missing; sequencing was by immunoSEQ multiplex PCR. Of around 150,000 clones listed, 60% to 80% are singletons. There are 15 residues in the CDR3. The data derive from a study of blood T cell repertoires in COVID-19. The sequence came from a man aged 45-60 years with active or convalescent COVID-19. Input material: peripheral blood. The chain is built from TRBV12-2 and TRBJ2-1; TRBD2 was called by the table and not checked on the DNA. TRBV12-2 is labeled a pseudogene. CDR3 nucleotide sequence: TGTGCAAGTCGCTTAGTTAGCGGGAGTAAACATGAGCAGTTCTTC. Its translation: CASRLVSGSKHEQFF.